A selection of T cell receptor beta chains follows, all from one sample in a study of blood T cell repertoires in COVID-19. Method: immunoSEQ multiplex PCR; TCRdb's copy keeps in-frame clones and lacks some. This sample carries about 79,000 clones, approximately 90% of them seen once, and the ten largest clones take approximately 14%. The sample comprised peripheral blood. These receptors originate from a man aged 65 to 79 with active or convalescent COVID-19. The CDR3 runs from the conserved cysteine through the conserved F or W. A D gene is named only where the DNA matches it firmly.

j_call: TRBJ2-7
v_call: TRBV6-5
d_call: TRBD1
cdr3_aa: CASTVGQGYEQYF
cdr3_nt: TGTGCCAGCACCGTGGGACAGGGCTACGAGCAGTACTTC

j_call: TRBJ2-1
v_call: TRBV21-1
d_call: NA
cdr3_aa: CASSKDGEAGTSGSFADEQFF
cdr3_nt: TGTGCCAGCAGCAAAGATGGGGAGGCGGGGACTAGCGGGAGTTTCGCGGATGAGCAGTTCTTC

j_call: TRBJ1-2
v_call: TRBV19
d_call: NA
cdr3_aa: CAARDRFANYGYTF
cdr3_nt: TGTGCCGCTCGAGACAGATTCGCTAACTATGGCTACACCTTC

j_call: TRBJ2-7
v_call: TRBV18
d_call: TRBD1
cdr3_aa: CASSPNRGRTLYEQYF
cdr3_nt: TGTGCCAGCTCACCGAACAGGGGGCGAACCCTCTACGAGCAGTACTTC

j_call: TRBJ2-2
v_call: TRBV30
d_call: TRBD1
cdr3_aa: CAWSALTGQVGELFF
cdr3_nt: TGTGCCTGGAGTGCCTTGACAGGGCAGGTCGGGGAGCTGTTTTTT

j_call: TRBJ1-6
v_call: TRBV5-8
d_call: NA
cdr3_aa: CASSWRGSSNSPLHF
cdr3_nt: TGTGCCAGCAGCTGGAGGGGATCTAGTAATTCACCCCTCCACTTT

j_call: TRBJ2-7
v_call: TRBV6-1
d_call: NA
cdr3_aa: CASSKVAYEQYF
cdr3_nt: TGTGCCAGCAGTAAGGTAGCTTACGAGCAGTACTTC

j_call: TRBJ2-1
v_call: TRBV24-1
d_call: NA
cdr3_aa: CATSVKTQSSDEQFF
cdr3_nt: TGTGCCACCAGTGTAAAGACCCAAAGCAGCGATGAGCAGTTCTTC

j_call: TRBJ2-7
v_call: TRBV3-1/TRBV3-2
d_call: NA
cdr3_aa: CASSPSGAGSHEQYF
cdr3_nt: TGTGCCAGCAGCCCCAGTGGAGCAGGGTCCCACGAGCAGTACTTC

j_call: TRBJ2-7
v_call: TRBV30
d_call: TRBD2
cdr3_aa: CAWSSSGSKQYF
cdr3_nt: TGTGCCTGGAGTTCCAGCGGGAGCAAGCAGTACTTC

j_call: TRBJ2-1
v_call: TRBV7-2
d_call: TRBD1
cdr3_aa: CASSPQQGTGFSNEQFF
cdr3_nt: TGTGCCAGCAGCCCGCAACAAGGGACAGGGTTTTCCAATGAGCAGTTCTTC

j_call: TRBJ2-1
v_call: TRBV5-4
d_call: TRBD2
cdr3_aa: CASSLGLAGVRGNEQFF
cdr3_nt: TGTGCCAGCAGCTTGGGACTAGCGGGAGTGAGGGGCAATGAGCAGTTCTTC

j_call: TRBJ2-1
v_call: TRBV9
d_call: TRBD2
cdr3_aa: CASSATVSGDSYNEQFF
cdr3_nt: TGTGCCAGCAGCGCGACTGTCAGCGGGGACTCCTACAATGAGCAGTTCTTC

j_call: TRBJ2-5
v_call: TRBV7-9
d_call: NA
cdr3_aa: CASSLYSGSETQYF
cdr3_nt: TGTGCCAGCAGCTTATACTCCGGGAGTGAGACCCAGTACTTC

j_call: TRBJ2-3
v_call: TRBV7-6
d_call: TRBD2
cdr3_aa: CASSSGLAGGGDTQYF
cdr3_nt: TGTGCCAGCAGCTCCGGACTAGCGGGAGGTGGAGATACGCAGTATTTT

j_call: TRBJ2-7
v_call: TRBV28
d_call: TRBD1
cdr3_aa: CASSTGTGGTEQYF
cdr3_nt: TGTGCCAGCAGTACCGGGACAGGGGGAACCGAGCAGTACTTC